The present TCR beta chain was sequenced within a study of T cells in Graves' hyperthyroidism and ophthalmopathy. Study-level points and caveats: The model forecast ophthalmopathy, anticipating it by a median roughly 6.3 months before onset. Most expanded thyroid clonotypes above 0.001 also appeared in blood.

Orbital computed tomography and thyroid ultrasound, together with serum TRAb and thyroxine and clinical symptoms, were used for diagnoses. Drawn at first hyperthyroidism diagnosis, the blood sample preceded any ophthalmopathy symptoms. Trimming pared 2 bases from V and 3 bases from J, leaving 2 bases between. There are 11 residues in the CDR3. Germline V gene data show CDR1 as SNHLY and CDR2 as FYNNEI. With respect to this clonotype: Its antigen is as yet unknown.

Researchers took RNA transcripts and amplified the TCR beta CDR3 regions from them. A set of HTBI primers served as the primers for a first-round RT-PCR of the TCR CDR3. In TCRdb, the multiplex PCR reads were re-called with MiXCR into one record per CDR3 protein. The sample has under 30,000 distinct CDR3 sequences, 45% to 55% seen once. The chain couples TRBV2 to TRBJ2-7; D ambiguous. Material: blood. The receptor was derived from a woman aged 35 to 49 with Graves' hyperthyroidism that later progressed to Graves' ophthalmopathy. The chain's CDR3 is CASSEYYEQYF. The CDR3 bases are TGTGCCAGCAGTGAATACTACGAGCAGTACTTC.